This T cell receptor beta chain was identified during a study of blood T cells in healthy people across ages. This CDR3 has 13 amino acids. Germline values: CDR1 DFQATT, CDR2 SNEGSKA (reference sequence). After removal of 6 bases from V and 7 bases from J, the junction contained 8 bases not matched to a gene. The amount of total RNA extracted per sample was at least 6 micrograms. A second PCR, run for 7 to 11 cycles, used a sample-barcoded 5' primer plus a J-beta primer mix. TCRdb called the 5' RACE reads again in MiXCR, with one record for every CDR3 protein. Of roughly 1.5 million distinct CDR3 sequences in the sample, 40% to 45% were seen once.

The specimen sequenced was blood. The clonotype comes from a woman younger than 30 in good health. The chain carries TRBV20-1 and TRBJ1-4, with TRBD1 identical over 7 bases. In nucleotides, the CDR3 is TGCAGTGCGAAAGCAGGGGGAGGTGAAAAACTGTTTTTT. Translating it yields CSAKAGGGEKLFF.